Listed below are T cell receptor beta chains from one sample, sequenced in a study of shared clonotypes between healthy human individuals. Measured with immunoSEQ multiplex PCR; TCRdb has only the in-frame clones, and not every one. The data hold about 330,000 clones, with roughly 87% observed a single time. Input material: memory CD8+ T cells sorted from blood. The receptors derive from a man younger than 35 in good health. Both conserved end residues are part of each CDR3. The D gene is left open where the match is weak. Size is omitted from some rows. Given values are once, few, many or a class for expanded clones.

j_gene,v_gene,abundance,d_gene,CDR3aa,CDR3nt
TRBJ2-7,TRBV7-9,NA,TRBD1,CASSSSGTGELHEQYF,TGTGCCAGCAGCTCTTCCGGGACAGGGGAACTCCACGAGCAGTACTTC
TRBJ2-7,TRBV5-6,NA,TRBD2,CASSTTSGGIYEQYF,TGTGCCAGCAGCACTACTAGCGGGGGTATCTACGAGCAGTACTTC
TRBJ2-1,TRBV9,NA,TRBD2,CASSVVPSGGLNEQFF,TGTGCCAGCAGCGTAGTCCCTAGCGGGGGGTTAAATGAGCAGTTCTTC
TRBJ2-3,TRBV6-6,NA,NA,CASSLTDSTDTQYF,TGTGCCAGCAGTCTAACGGATAGCACAGATACGCAGTATTTT
TRBJ1-6,TRBV11-1,NA,NA,CASSSGFTNSPLHF,TGTGCCAGCAGCTCCGGATTCACCAATTCACCCCTCCACTTT
TRBJ2-7,TRBV7-9,NA,TRBD2,CASSFRQVAGSSYEQYF,TGTGCCAGCAGCTTCCGGCAAGTAGCGGGCAGCTCCTACGAGCAGTACTTC
TRBJ2-7,TRBV4-2,NA,NA,CASSQGGAYEQYF,TGTGCCAGCAGCCAAGGGGGGGCCTACGAGCAGTACTTC
TRBJ2-7,TRBV6-6,NA,NA,CASSYHRLYEQYF,TGTGCCAGCAGTTACCACAGGCTCTACGAGCAGTACTTC
TRBJ2-1,TRBV19,once,NA,CASSKQGNDEQFF,TGTGCCAGTAGTAAACAGGGTAACGATGAGCAGTTCTTC
TRBJ2-5,TRBV10-3,NA,TRBD2,CAISEGLAGQETQYF,TGTGCCATCAGTGAGGGACTAGCGGGCCAAGAGACCCAGTACTTC
TRBJ2-7,TRBV14,NA,NA,CASSLGFHEQYF,TGTGCCAGCAGCCTTGGGTTCCACGAGCAGTACTTC
TRBJ1-5,TRBV28,NA,NA,CASSFSGTNQPQHF,TGTGCCAGCAGTTTTTCGGGCACCAATCAGCCCCAGCATTTT
TRBJ2-7,TRBV11-2,NA,NA,CASSLDTEGFTYEQYF,TGTGCCAGCAGCTTAGATACGGAAGGGTTCACCTACGAGCAGTACTTC
TRBJ2-7,TRBV9,NA,NA,CASSVGVMRDEQYF,TGTGCCAGCAGCGTAGGTGTTATGCGGGACGAGCAGTACTTC
TRBJ2-7,TRBV27,NA,NA,CASSLFGDSYEQYF,TGTGCCAGCAGTTTATTTGGGGATAGTTACGAGCAGTACTTC
TRBJ1-1,TRBV6-5,NA,NA,CASSPTDLPNTEAFF,TGTGCCAGCAGTCCAACCGACTTACCGAACACTGAAGCTTTCTTT
TRBJ2-3,TRBV4-3,NA,NA,CASSQDPAQVGGQYF,TGCGCCAGCAGCCAAGACCCAGCCCAAGTGGGGGGGCAGTATTTT
TRBJ2-3,TRBV6-1,NA,TRBD1,CASRTGGSADTQYF,TGTGCCAGCAGGACAGGGGGCTCAGCAGATACGCAGTATTTT
TRBJ2-7,TRBV5-6,NA,NA,CATHLAQGSYEQYF,TGTGCCACCCACCTGGCTCAGGGCTCCTACGAGCAGTACTTC
TRBJ1-5,TRBV27,many,NA,CASSLSSDRQPQHF,TGTGCCAGCAGTTTATCATCGGATCGACAGCCCCAGCATTTT
TRBJ2-7,TRBV4-3,NA,TRBD2,CASSPGVAGSYEQYF,TGCGCCAGCAGCCCCGGAGTAGCGGGGTCCTACGAGCAGTACTTC
TRBJ2-7,TRBV29-1,NA,TRBD2,CSVDGGVNYEQYF,TGCAGCGTTGATGGGGGGGTAAACTACGAGCAGTACTTC
TRBJ1-1,TRBV27,NA,NA,CASSFGNTEAFF,TGTGCCAGCAGCTTCGGGAACACTGAAGCTTTCTTT
TRBJ1-1,TRBV7-9,NA,TRBD1,CASSSYRGVYTEAFF,TGTGCCAGCAGCTCTTACAGGGGGGTTTACACTGAAGCTTTCTTT
TRBJ2-5,TRBV7-9,once,NA,CASSTDWQETQYF,TGTGCCAGCAGCACGGACTGGCAAGAGACCCAGTACTTC
TRBJ2-3,TRBV19,NA,NA,CATKGVWHSSTDTQYF,TGTGCCACCAAGGGAGTGTGGCACTCTAGCACAGATACGCAGTATTTT
TRBJ1-5,TRBV6-1,NA,NA,CASSEDRVGNQPQHF,TGTGCCAGCAGTGAAGACAGGGTAGGCAATCAGCCCCAGCATTTT
TRBJ2-7,TRBV9,NA,TRBD2,CASSVGGSGSGEQYF,TGTGCCAGCAGCGTAGGGGGTAGCGGGAGTGGCGAGCAGTACTTC
TRBJ2-7,TRBV27,once,TRBD2,CASSLLGGGTSYEQYF,TGTGCCAGCAGTTTATTAGGCGGGGGGACCTCCTACGAGCAGTACTTC
TRBJ2-1,TRBV7-9,NA,TRBD2,CASSSVSGGTFYHEQFF,TGTGCCAGCAGCTCGGTTAGCGGGGGGACTTTTTACCATGAGCAGTTCTTC
TRBJ2-1,TRBV29-1,few,NA,CSGLQGFGGVIGQFF,TGCAGCGGACTACAGGGCTTTGGGGGGGTAATTGGGCAGTTCTTC
TRBJ1-5,TRBV27,NA,NA,CASNAQGIPNQPQHF,TGTGCCAGCAATGCACAGGGTATCCCTAATCAGCCCCAGCATTTT
TRBJ2-5,TRBV7-8,NA,TRBD2,CASSLVAGEKTQYF,TGTGCCAGCAGCTTAGTAGCGGGAGAAAAGACCCAGTACTTC
TRBJ2-7,TRBV6-1,NA,TRBD2,CASSTGLAGGYEQYF,TGTGCCAGCAGTACCGGACTAGCGGGGGGATACGAGCAGTACTTC
TRBJ2-5,TRBV6-5,NA,NA,CASSPPASWDQYF,TGTGCCAGCAGTCCCCCCGCCTCGTGGGACCAGTACTTC
TRBJ2-3,TRBV30,once,NA,CAWSAGSGTDTQYF,TGTGCCTGGAGTGCAGGGTCAGGCACAGATACGCAGTATTTT
TRBJ1-1,TRBV4-1,NA,TRBD1,CASSTDRYVEAFF,TGCGCCAGCAGCACGGACAGGTACGTCGAAGCTTTCTTT
TRBJ1-1,TRBV7-9,NA,NA,CASRLGGNTEAFF,TGTGCCAGCAGATTAGGGGGGAACACTGAAGCTTTCTTT
TRBJ2-5,TRBV28,NA,NA,CASSLLGFGETQYF,TGTGCCAGCAGTTTACTGGGGTTCGGAGAGACCCAGTACTTC
TRBJ1-1,TRBV12-5,NA,NA,CASAFDTTEAFF,TGTGCTAGCGCCTTTGACACCACTGAAGCTTTCTTT
TRBJ2-7,TRBV7-9,NA,NA,CASSSATFYEQYF,TGTGCCAGCAGCTCCGCGACTTTCTACGAGCAGTACTTC
TRBJ1-5,TRBV6-1,NA,NA,CASSERVGNQPQHF,TGTGCCAGCAGTGAACGTGTCGGCAATCAGCCCCAGCATTTT
TRBJ2-1,TRBV7-9,NA,TRBD1,CASSLSGTGYNEQFF,TGTGCCAGCAGCTTATCCGGGACAGGGTACAATGAGCAGTTCTTC
TRBJ1-1,TRBV30,NA,NA,CAWTRGEVSPEAFF,TGTGCCTGGACTAGAGGAGAGGTATCTCCTGAAGCTTTCTTT
TRBJ2-2,TRBV4-1,NA,TRBD1,CASSQPTGVNTGELFF,TGCGCCAGCAGCCAACCGACAGGGGTGAACACCGGGGAGCTGTTTTTT
TRBJ2-7,TRBV5-4,once,TRBD1,CASSLDLTGGYEQYF,TGTGCCAGCAGCTTGGACCTAACAGGGGGGTACGAGCAGTACTTC
TRBJ2-1,TRBV27,NA,TRBD1,CASNVQGTNNEQFF,TGTGCCAGCAATGTACAGGGGACGAACAATGAGCAGTTCTTC
TRBJ2-1,TRBV4-1,NA,TRBD2,CASSQDPSGISSYNEQFF,TGCGCCAGCAGCCAAGACCCTAGCGGGATTAGCTCCTACAATGAGCAGTTCTTC
TRBJ1-1,TRBV5-4,NA,NA,CASTPPDSPFMNTEAFF,TGTGCCAGCACCCCTCCAGACAGTCCCTTCATGAACACTGAAGCTTTCTTT